This passage covers 25 T cell receptor beta chains from one sample sequenced in a study of blood T cell repertoires in COVID-19. Generated by immunoSEQ multiplex PCR, the TCRdb table keeps only in-frame clones and is missing some. Seen here are 50,000 to 80,000 clones, under 80% observed once, and the top ten hold more than 5%. Specimen: peripheral blood. The receptors come from a human donor in a cohort sampled during active COVID-19.

The V gene is TRBV9, the J gene TRBJ1-4; D remains unclear. The germline V gene has CDR1 SGDLS and CDR2 YYNGEE. The CDR3 has 15 amino acids. With 4 bases removed from V and 6 bases from J, the gap between germline ends came to 16 bases. The CDR3 DNA reads as TGTGCCAGCAGCATCGACTCCTCTCGGGATGAAAAACTGTTTTTT. Amino acid sequence: CASSIDSSRDEKLFF.

The chain combines TRBV6-5 with TRBJ1-2; the match to TRBD1 covers 7 bases. This CDR3 comprises 13 residues. V dropped 1 base and J dropped 8; count of bases not matched to a gene: 4. The germline V gene encodes CDR1 MNHEY and CDR2 SVGAGI. The CDR3 DNA is TGTGCCAGCAGTTACTACAGGGGCACCGGCTACACCTTC. It is translated as CASSYYRGTGYTF.

This rearrangement joins TRBV11-2 to TRBJ2-1; D call uncertain. This CDR3 is 18 amino acids long. Trimming left V 5 bases short and J 5 bases short, with 25 bases between. Germline V lookup: CDR1 SGHAT, CDR2 FQNNGV. The CDR3 here is CASSTLFRVWNTNNEQFF. DNA for the CDR3: TGTGCCAGCAGCACGCTGTTCCGGGTCTGGAATACTAACAATGAGCAGTTCTTC.

This rearrangement joins TRBV5-1 to TRBJ2-1; TRBD2 aligns across 7 bases. CDR3 length: 14 amino acids. Per the germline V gene, CDR1 is SGHRS and CDR2 is YFSETQ. The J segment lost 8 bases and the V segment lost 5 bases, leaving 10 bases of the junction unmatched. CDR3 DNA sequence: TGCGCCAGCAGGACCTCACTAGCGTTCGATGAGCAGTTCTTC. This translates into CASRTSLAFDEQFF.

V usage is TRBV27 and J usage is TRBJ2-1; possible D gene TRBD2, 6 bases. V was cut by 0 bases and J by 2 bases, with 11 bases left in between. Germline assignment: CDR1 MNHEY and CDR2 SMNVEV (reference sequence). The CDR3 length is 16 residues. The CDR3 DNA follows: TGTGCCAGCAGTTTATCAGGCGGGAACCCCTACAATGAGCAGTTCTTC. Its protein is CASSLSGGNPYNEQFF.

The V and J genes are TRBV7-2 and TRBJ2-7, with TRBD1 matching over 8 bases. Germline V gene lookup returns CDR1 SGHTA and CDR2 FQGNSA. V lost 6 bases and J lost 7; bases outside the gene matches: 8. The CDR3 extends over 13 amino acids. CDR3 sequence reads: CASRPTGGGEQYF. The CDR3 DNA sequence: TGTGCCAGCAGACCCACAGGGGGTGGAGAGCAGTACTTC. The full variable domain, rest sourced from reference TRBV7-2 and TRBJ2-7, is GAGVSQSPSNKVTEKGKDVELRCDPISGHTALYWYRQSLGQGLEFLIYFQGNSAPDKSGLPSDRFSAERTGGSVSTLTIQRTQQEDSAVYLCASRPTGGGEQYFGPGTRLTVT.

The chain has TRBV18 and TRBJ1-1; perhaps TRBD1 as D (6 bases). CDR1 KGHSH and CDR2 LQKENI come from the germline V gene. V was clipped by 3 bases and J by 1 base, with 18 bases between them. There are 17 residues in the CDR3. DNA of the CDR3: TGTGCCAGCTCACCCCAACGTCAGGGGAGGGCGAACACTGAAGCTTTCTTT. Translation: CASSPQRQGRANTEAFF.

CDR3 DNA: TGCGCCAGCAGCCCACAGGGACGGGACTATGGCTACACCTTC. Translated, it gives CASSPQGRDYGYTF. V and J are TRBV4-1 and TRBJ1-2, with a possible D match to TRBD1 (6 bases). V lost 4 bases and J 3 bases, leaving 12 bases between the germline ends. Germline-derived CDR1 and CDR2 are MGHRA and YSYEKL. The CDR3 runs to 14 residues.

This rearrangement joins TRBV18 to TRBJ2-2, with 10 bases identical to TRBD2. J was trimmed by 4 bases and V by 5 bases; bases with no gene match: 4. The germline V gene encodes CDR1 KGHSH and CDR2 LQKENI. CDR3 size: 15 residues. The CDR3, as DNA: TGTGCCAGCTCAGCGACTAGCGGGCCCACCGGGGAGCTGTTTTTT. It is translated as CASSATSGPTGELFF.

The rearrangement links TRBV5-6 to TRBJ2-1, with no clear D. Trimming took 4 bases from V and 9 from J, leaving 14 bases between them. The CDR3 covers 13 residues. Germline lookup yields CDR1 SGHDT and CDR2 YYEEEE. CDR3 coding DNA: TGTGCCAGCAGCCCTGTGGGTGGGCTTGAGCAGTTCTTC. It encodes CASSPVGGLEQFF.

The chain couples TRBV6-5 to TRBJ2-2; 9 bases are a match to TRBD1. Per the germline V gene, CDR1 is MNHEY and CDR2 is SVGAGI. Trimming cost V 7 bases and J 6 bases; bases outside gene matches: 9. The CDR3 extends over 15 amino acids. CDR3 sequence (DNA): TGTGCCAGCACAACCGGGACAGGGTCTCCCGGGGAGCTGTTTTTT. This sequence encodes CASTTGTGSPGELFF.

The chain links TRBV2 to TRBJ2-3; 9 nucleotides align to TRBD2. Germline lookup yields CDR1 SNHLY and CDR2 FYNNEI. The CDR3 totals 17 residues. The ends lost 6 bases at V and 1 base at J; junction bases unmatched: 11. CDR3 DNA sequence: TGTGCCAGCAGGCCCGGTTGGGCTAGCGGGGGCACAGATACGCAGTATTTT. It yields the protein CASRPGWASGGTDTQYF.

CDR3 residues: CAGQTGVGYTF. The CDR3 DNA sequence: TGTGCCGGGCAGACAGGCGTCGGCTACACCTTC. The chain recombines TRBV30 with TRBJ1-2; D is possibly TRBD1 (6 bases). Germline V gene data show CDR1 as GTSNPN and CDR2 as SVGIG (reference sequence). This CDR3 contains 11 residues. The V gene lost 8 bases and the J gene lost 8 bases, with 15 bases spanning the gap.

V usage is TRBV18 and J usage is TRBJ2-3; 11 nucleotides align to TRBD2. Germline trimming cut 2 bases from V and 4 bases from J; bases unmatched to any gene: 5. The CDR3 runs 16 residues. CDR1 and CDR2 (germline): KGHSH, LQKENI. This CDR3 reads CASSPATSGVSDTQYF. CDR3 coding DNA: TGTGCCAGCTCACCAGCGACTAGCGGGGTGTCAGATACGCAGTATTTT.

The chain employs TRBV7-8 and TRBJ2-4, with 8 nucleotides matching TRBD1. Per germline, CDR1 SGHVS and CDR2 FQNEAQ. V shed 2 bases, J shed 8 bases, and the junction held 5 bases outside the gene matches. The CDR3 spans 14 residues. CDR3 DNA: TGTGCCAGCAGCTTACTCCAGGGGGCGGACATTCAGTACTTC. It specifies CASSLLQGADIQYF. Based on the CDR3 plus reference TRBV7-8 and TRBJ2-4, the full variable domain is GAGVSQSPRYKVAKRGQDVALRCDPISGHVSLFWYQQALGQGPEFLTYFQNEAQLDKSGLPSDRFFAERPEGSVSTLKIQRTQQEDSAVYLCASSLLQGADIQYFGAGTRLSVL.

The chain links TRBV15 to TRBJ1-5, with 9 bases fitting TRBD1. The CDR3 loop spans 18 amino acids. Trimming at V came to 0 bases and at J to 4 bases, leaving 10 bases not matched to a gene. Per the germline V gene, CDR1 is LNHNV and CDR2 is YYDKDF (reference sequence). CDR3 in amino acids: CATSRDLAIGTGNQPQHF. CDR3 nucleotide sequence: TGTGCCACCAGCAGAGATCTCGCGATAGGGACAGGGAATCAGCCCCAGCATTTT.

In regard to this clone: At the DNA level, this CDR3 is encoded by other sequences in the same sample as well. The chain recombines TRBV2 with TRBJ2-7; no clear D gene. Deletions cut 2 bases from V and 4 bases from J, with 6 bases between. The CDR3 extends over 12 amino acids. Per the germline V gene, CDR1 is SNHLY and CDR2 is FYNNEI. The CDR3 region is CASSENGYEQYF. The CDR3 nucleotides are TGTGCCAGCAGTGAAAACGGTTACGAGCAGTACTTC.

This clone was detected a few times. CDR3 nucleotides: TGCAGCGTCCAAGAGGGCTCTGGAAACACCATATATTTT. Translation: CSVQEGSGNTIYF. This chain uses TRBV29-1 with TRBJ1-3, with D uncertain. Germline assignment: CDR1 SQVTM and CDR2 ANQGSEA. The CDR3 loop spans 13 amino acids. Trimming pared 6 bases from V and 0 bases from J, leaving 9 bases between.

To note about this clone: The junction shows a germline mismatch at one end, possibly a read error. The gene calls are TRBV27 and TRBJ2-3, with no clear D. The V gene's germline CDR1 is MNHEY and CDR2 SMNVEV (reference sequence). This CDR3 has 15 amino acids. The chain's CDR3 is CASGLSSRETDTQYF. In DNA form, the CDR3 reads TGTGCCAGCGGTTTATCATCACGAGAGACAGATACGCAGTATTTT.

V usage is TRBV6-5 and J usage is TRBJ2-7; TRBD2 aligns across 12 bases. Germline CDR1 MNHEY, CDR2 SVGAGI. The CDR3 loop spans 15 amino acids. V shed 6 bases and J 6 bases; nucleotides not matched to a gene: 9. The CDR3 DNA reads TGTGCCAGCAGGGACCCTAGCGGGGGGGCCTTCGAGCAGTACTTC. Translation: CASRDPSGGAFEQYF.

The chain uses TRBV13 and TRBJ2-1; 10 bases align to TRBD1. The length of the CDR3 is 16 residues. The germline CDR1 and CDR2 sequences are PRHDT and FYEKMQ (reference sequence). With 5 bases clipped from V and 6 bases from J, the junction kept 10 bases outside the gene matches. CDR3 in DNA: TGTGCCAGCAGCGGAGACCGGACAGGGGGAGGCAATGAGCAGTTCTTC. As protein: CASSGDRTGGGNEQFF. Full variable domain (rest looked up from reference TRBV13 and TRBJ2-1): AAGVIQSPRHLIKEKRETATLKCYPIPRHDTVYWYQQGPGQDPQFLISFYEKMQSDKGSIPDRFSAQQFSDYHSELNMSSLELGDSALYFCASSGDRTGGGNEQFFGPGTRLTVL.

This clone was observed a single time. This sequence joins TRBV7-9 and TRBJ1-2; D is perhaps TRBD1 (5 bases). The germline V gene encodes CDR1 SEHNR and CDR2 FQNEAQ (reference sequence). V was clipped by 1 base and J by 8 bases, with 17 bases between them. The CDR3 spans 15 residues. Here the CDR3 reads CASSLVPGLGLGYTF. Here the CDR3 DNA reads TGTGCCAGCAGCTTAGTCCCGGGACTTGGTTTGGGCTACACCTTC. Full variable domain (missing parts from reference TRBV7-9 and TRBJ1-2): DTGVSQNPRHKITKRGQNVTFRCDPISEHNRLYWYRQTLGQGPEFLTYFQNEAQLEKSRLLSDRFSAERPKGSFSTLEIQRTEQGDSAMYLCASSLVPGLGLGYTFGSGTRLTVV.

The rearrangement joins TRBV14 to TRBJ1-3; D is undetermined. V was shortened by 4 bases and J by 6 bases, with 10 bases between the two germline ends. CDR1 is SGHDN and CDR2 is FVKESK in the germline V gene. The CDR3 is 13 amino acids. The CDR3 loop reads CASSRQNQNTIYF. The CDR3 nucleotides read TGTGCCAGCAGCCGTCAGAACCAAAACACCATATATTTT.

The V call is TRBV6-6, the J call TRBJ2-2, with 9 bases that match TRBD1. The junction had 11 bases not matched to a gene; V was cut back by 5 bases and J by 7 bases. The germline V gene has CDR1 MNHNY and CDR2 SVGAGI (reference sequence). The CDR3 has 16 amino acids. This chain's CDR3 is CASSATGTGMGGELFF. In nucleotides, the CDR3 is TGTGCCAGCAGTGCTACCGGGACAGGGATGGGCGGGGAGCTGTTTTTT.

The chain is built from TRBV7-2 and TRBJ2-7; the match to TRBD2 covers 8 bases. Germline V gives CDR1 SGHTA, CDR2 FQGNSA. The CDR3 consists of 14 residues. V shed 5 bases and J 4 bases; nucleotides not matched to a gene: 7. The CDR3: CASSRGGTGYEQYF. The CDR3 DNA is TGTGCCAGCAGCCGGGGGGGAACGGGGTACGAGCAGTACTTC.